This TCR beta chain was observed in a study of beta chain features in type 1 diabetes. On the study more broadly: Age and gender were similar between patients and healthy donors, as were cell yields. In all, around 110,000,000 sorted cells from all samples were analyzed. Whole-study results and caveats: TCRB repertoires of naive, central memory and Treg cells appeared more similar among patients than among healthy donors.

Researchers reported sorting CD4+ naive, central memory, regulatory and stem cell-like memory cells via CD45RO/CCR7/CD25/CD127/CD95/CD27. The CDR3 spans 14 residues. Germline V gene sequence: CDR1 SGHRS, CDR2 YFSETQ. The V gene lost 8 bases and the J gene lost 8 bases, with 19 bases spanning the gap. Sequencing targeted expressed TCRB transcripts, as all isolated RNA had been reverse transcribed. Libraries were prepared by immunoSEQ multiplex PCR; TCRdb keeps only in-frame clonotypes and omits some of them. The sample consists of around 430,000 clones, 30% of them appearing once. This clone was counted only a few times. The target antigen is unknown.

Sequenced sample: naive CD4+ T cells from blood. The chain links TRBV5-1 to TRBJ2-2; no clear D. The clonotype comes from a man younger than 35 in good health. The DNA of the CDR3 is TGCGCCAGTACGATCCAACGGTCGGCTGGGGAGCTGTTTTTT. Translation: CASTIQRSAGELFF.